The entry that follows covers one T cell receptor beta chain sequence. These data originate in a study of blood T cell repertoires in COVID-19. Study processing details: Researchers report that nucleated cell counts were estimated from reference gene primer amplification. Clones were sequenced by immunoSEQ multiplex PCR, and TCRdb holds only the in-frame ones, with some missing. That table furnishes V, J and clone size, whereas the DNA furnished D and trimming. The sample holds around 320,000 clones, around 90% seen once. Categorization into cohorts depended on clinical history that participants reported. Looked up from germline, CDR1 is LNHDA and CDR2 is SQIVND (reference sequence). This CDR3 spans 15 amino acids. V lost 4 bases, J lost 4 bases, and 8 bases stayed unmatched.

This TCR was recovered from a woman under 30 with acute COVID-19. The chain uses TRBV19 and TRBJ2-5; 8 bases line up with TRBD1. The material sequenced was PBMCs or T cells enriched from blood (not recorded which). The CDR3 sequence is CASSTGRGLGETQYF. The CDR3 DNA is TGTGCCAGTAGTACAGGCAGGGGGCTTGGAGAGACCCAGTACTTC. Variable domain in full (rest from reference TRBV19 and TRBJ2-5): DGGITQSPKYLFRKEGQNVTLSCEQNLNHDAMYWYRQDPGQGLRLIYYSQIVNDFQKGDIAEGYSVSREKKESFPLTVTSAQKNPTAFYLCASSTGRGLGETQYFGPGTRLLVL.